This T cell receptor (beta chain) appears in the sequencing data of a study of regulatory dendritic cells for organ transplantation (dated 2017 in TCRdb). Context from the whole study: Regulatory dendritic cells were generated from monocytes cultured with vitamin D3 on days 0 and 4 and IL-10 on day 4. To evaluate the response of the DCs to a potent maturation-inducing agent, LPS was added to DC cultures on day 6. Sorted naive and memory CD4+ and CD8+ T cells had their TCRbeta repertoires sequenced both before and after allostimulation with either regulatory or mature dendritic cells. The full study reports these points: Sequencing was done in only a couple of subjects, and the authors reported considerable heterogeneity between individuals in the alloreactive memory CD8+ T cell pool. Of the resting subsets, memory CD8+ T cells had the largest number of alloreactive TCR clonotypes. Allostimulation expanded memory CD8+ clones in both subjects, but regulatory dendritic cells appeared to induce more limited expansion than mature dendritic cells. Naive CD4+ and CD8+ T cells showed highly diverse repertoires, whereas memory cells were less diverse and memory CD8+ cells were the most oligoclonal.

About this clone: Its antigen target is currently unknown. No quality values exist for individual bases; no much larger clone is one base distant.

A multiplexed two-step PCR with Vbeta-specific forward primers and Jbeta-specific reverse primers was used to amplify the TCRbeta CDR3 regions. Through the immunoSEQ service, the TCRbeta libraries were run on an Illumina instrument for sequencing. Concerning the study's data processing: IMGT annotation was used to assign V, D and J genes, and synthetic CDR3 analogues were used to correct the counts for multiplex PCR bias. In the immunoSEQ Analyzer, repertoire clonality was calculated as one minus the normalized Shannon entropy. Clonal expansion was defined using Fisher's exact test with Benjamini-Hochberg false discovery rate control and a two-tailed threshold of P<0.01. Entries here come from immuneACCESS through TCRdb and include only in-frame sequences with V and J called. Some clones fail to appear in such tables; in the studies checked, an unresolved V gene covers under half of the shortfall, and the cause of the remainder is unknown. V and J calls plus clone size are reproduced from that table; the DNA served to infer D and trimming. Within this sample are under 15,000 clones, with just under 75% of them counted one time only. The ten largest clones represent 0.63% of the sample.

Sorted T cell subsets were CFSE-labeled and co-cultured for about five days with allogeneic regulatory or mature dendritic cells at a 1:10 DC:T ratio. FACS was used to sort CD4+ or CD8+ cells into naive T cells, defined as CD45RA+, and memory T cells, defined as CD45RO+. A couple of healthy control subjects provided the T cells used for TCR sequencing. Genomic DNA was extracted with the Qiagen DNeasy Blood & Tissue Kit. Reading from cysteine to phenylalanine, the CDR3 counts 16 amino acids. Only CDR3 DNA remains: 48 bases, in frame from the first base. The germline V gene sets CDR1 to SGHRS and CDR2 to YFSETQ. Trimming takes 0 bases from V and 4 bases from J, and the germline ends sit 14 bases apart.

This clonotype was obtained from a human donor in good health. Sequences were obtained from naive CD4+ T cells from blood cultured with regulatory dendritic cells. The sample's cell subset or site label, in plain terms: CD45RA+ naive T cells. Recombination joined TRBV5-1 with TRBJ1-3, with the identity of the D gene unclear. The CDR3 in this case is CASSLDGVLAGNTIYF. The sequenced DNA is TGCGCCAGCAGCTTGGATGGGGTTCTAGCGGGAAACACCATATATTTT.